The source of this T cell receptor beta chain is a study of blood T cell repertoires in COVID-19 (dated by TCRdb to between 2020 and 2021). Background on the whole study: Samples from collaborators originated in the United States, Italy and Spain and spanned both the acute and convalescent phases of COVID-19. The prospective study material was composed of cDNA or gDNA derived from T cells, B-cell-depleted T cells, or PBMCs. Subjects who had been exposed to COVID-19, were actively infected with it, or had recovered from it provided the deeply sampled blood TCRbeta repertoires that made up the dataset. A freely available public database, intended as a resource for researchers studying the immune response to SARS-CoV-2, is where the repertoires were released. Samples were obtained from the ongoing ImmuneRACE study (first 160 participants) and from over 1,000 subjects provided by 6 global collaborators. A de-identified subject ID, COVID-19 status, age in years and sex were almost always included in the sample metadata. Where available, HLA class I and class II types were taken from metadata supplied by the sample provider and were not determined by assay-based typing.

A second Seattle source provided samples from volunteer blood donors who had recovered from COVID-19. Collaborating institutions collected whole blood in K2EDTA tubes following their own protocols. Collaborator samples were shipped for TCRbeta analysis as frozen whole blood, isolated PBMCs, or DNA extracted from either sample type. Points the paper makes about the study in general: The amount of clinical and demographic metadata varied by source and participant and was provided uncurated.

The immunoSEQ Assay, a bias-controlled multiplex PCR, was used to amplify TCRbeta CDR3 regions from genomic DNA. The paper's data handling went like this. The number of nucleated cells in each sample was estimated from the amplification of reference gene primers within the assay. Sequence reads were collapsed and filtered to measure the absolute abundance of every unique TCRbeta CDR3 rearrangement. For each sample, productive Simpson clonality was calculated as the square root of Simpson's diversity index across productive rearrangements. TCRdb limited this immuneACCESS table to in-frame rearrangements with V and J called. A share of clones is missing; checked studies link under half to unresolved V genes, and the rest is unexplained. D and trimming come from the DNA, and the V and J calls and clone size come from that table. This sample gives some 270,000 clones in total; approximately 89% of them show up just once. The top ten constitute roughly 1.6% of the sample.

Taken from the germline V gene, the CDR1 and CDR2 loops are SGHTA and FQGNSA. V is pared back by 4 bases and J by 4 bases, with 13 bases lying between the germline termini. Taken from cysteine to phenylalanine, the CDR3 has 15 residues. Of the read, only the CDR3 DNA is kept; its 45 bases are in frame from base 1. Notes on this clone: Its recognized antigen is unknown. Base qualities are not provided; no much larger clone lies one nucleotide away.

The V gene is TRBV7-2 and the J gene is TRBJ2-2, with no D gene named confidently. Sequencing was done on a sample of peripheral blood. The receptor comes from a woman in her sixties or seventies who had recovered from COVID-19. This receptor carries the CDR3 CASSSMGLGTGELFF. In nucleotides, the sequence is TGTGCCAGCAGCTCTATGGGCCTGGGCACCGGGGAGCTGTTTTTT.